Listed here are 20 T cell receptor beta chains from one sample, sequenced in a study of blood T cells in healthy people across ages. Combining a sample-barcoded 5' primer with a J-beta primer mix, a second PCR ran for roughly 7 to 11 cycles. TCRdb passed the 5' RACE reads through MiXCR, listing each CDR3 protein once. The sample consists of approximately 960,000 distinct CDR3 sequences, 25% to 30% of them appearing once. The sample was also linked to a second study, of T cells of mothers and their children.

The sequenced sample consisted of blood. Receptors were obtained from a woman between 40 and 55 years old in good health.

The chain has TRBV20-1 and TRBJ2-1; 7 bases agree with TRBD1. Germline trimming cut 7 bases from V and 4 bases from J; bases unmatched to any gene: 7. CDR1 and CDR2 (germline): DFQATT, SNEGSKA (reference sequence). There are 13 residues in the CDR3. The CDR3 sequence: CSVGQPSYNEQFF. CDR3 coding DNA: TGCAGTGTGGGACAGCCTTCTTACAATGAGCAGTTCTTC.

The chain is built from TRBV20-1 and TRBJ1-3; a possible D gene is TRBD1 (5 bases). Germline V gene lookup returns CDR1 DFQATT and CDR2 SNEGSKA (reference sequence). This CDR3 comprises 14 residues. Trimming pared 6 bases from V and 3 bases from J, leaving 15 bases between. The CDR3 protein is CSAVPLTVGNTIYF. CDR3 DNA sequence: TGCAGTGCCGTCCCCCTGACAGTTGGAAACACCATATATTTT.

Comments on this clonotype: One junction end disagrees with the germline gene, perhaps due to a read error. The chain is built from TRBV7-3 and TRBJ2-1, with D tentatively TRBD2 (5 bases). CDR3 size: 15 residues. In germline, CDR1 is SGHTA, CDR2 FQGTGA. The CDR3 sequence: CASTLISGSYNEQFF. The CDR3 bases are TGTGCCAGCACCTTAATCTCGGGATCCTACAATGAGCAGTTCTTC.

This clonotype showed up many times. V gene TRBV6-2 or TRBV6-3 combines with J gene TRBJ1-2; no clear D gene. Per germline, CDR1 MNHEY and CDR2 SVGEGT. V lost 8 bases to trimming and J lost 4 bases, with 17 bases between them. This CDR3 comprises 14 residues. Here the CDR3 reads CASLQDRVAYGYTF. Written as DNA, the CDR3 is TGTGCCAGCCTCCAGGATCGGGTGGCCTATGGCTACACCTTC.

This clonotype was observed at least ten times. J is TRBJ1-4 and V is TRBV12-3 or TRBV12-4; TRBD1 might be the D (5 bases). Trimming pared 6 bases from V and 4 bases from J, leaving 15 bases between. There are 15 residues in the CDR3. The CDR3 coding sequence is TGTGCCAGCAGCCTGCGGGGGACCATTAATGAAAAACTGTTTTTT. It translates to CASSLRGTINEKLFF.

This clonotype was seen only a few times. The chain carries TRBV6-1 and TRBJ1-5, with 8 bases matching TRBD1. The germline V gene encodes CDR1 MNHNS and CDR2 SASEGT. This CDR3 region has 16 residues. V gave up 7 bases and J gave up 4 bases; unmatched junction bases: 12. The CDR3 region has the DNA TGTGCCAGCACCATGCTACAGGGGGGGGGTAATCAGCCCCAGCATTTT. Amino acids: CASTMLQGGGNQPQHF.

This clonotype was recorded many times. The chain combines TRBV28 with TRBJ2-7, with D perhaps TRBD2 (6 bases). The CDR3 is 16 residues long. Per germline, CDR1 MDHEN and CDR2 SYDVKM. Trimming cost V 4 bases and J 1 base, with 17 bases left between them. CDR3 DNA sequence: TGTGCCAGCAGTTCGGCTGGCCGCGGGGCGTCCTACGAGCAGTACTTC. It is translated as CASSSAGRGASYEQYF.

This clonotype appeared many times. The chain uses TRBV11-2 and TRBJ2-5; TRBD2 might be the D (6 bases). Germline-derived CDR1 and CDR2 are SGHAT and FQNNGV. The V end was cut by 0 bases, the J end by 6 bases, with 14 bases between. CDR3 size: 15 residues. The CDR3 protein is CASSLDHGGMKTQYF. For the CDR3, the DNA is TGTGCCAGCAGCTTAGATCATGGGGGGATGAAGACCCAGTACTTC.

This clonotype was recorded at least ten times. The junction departs from germline at one end; a sequencing error may be responsible. This chain joins TRBV18 and TRBJ2-7; TRBD1 matches 9 bases. Germline values: CDR1 KGHSH, CDR2 LQKENI. The CDR3 sequence is 15 residues long. The CDR3 protein is CASSPGQGSSYEQYF. The CDR3 DNA follows: TGCGCCAGCAGCCCCGGACAGGGGAGCTCCTACGAGCAGTACTTC.

Worth noting for this clonotype: This may be a read error, as it is one base from a much larger clone. The DNA for the CDR3 is TGCGCCAGCAGCCCGGTCGAAGAGCGGTACTTC. It specifies CASSPVEERYF. V usage is TRBV5-1 and J usage is TRBJ2-7; D is unresolved. The V gene's germline CDR1 is SGHRS and CDR2 YFSETQ. The CDR3 is made up of 11 amino acids.

This clonotype has a handful of counts. Relative to the germline gene, one junction end is altered; a read error may explain this. This sequence joins TRBV7-7 and TRBJ2-4; TRBD2 agrees at 11 bases. Germline V CDR1 and CDR2: SSHAT, FNYEAQ (reference sequence). The CDR3 covers 16 residues. CDR3 bases: TGTGCTAGCAGACTTACTAGCGGGAGAGATAGCGACATTCAGTACTTC. It encodes CASRLTSGRDSDIQYF. Full variable domain (outside the CDR3, taken from reference TRBV7-7 and TRBJ2-4): GAGVSQSPRYKVTKRGQDVTLRCDPISSHATLYWYQQALGQGPEFLTYFNYEAQPDKSGLPSDRFSAERPEGSISTLTIQRTEQRDSAMYRCASRLTSGRDSDIQYFGAGTRLSVL.

V usage is TRBV12-5 and J usage is TRBJ1-2; possible D gene TRBD1, 5 bases. The CDR3 loop spans 16 amino acids. V was cut by 0 bases and J by 6 bases, with 17 bases left in between. Per the germline V gene, CDR1 is LGHNT and CDR2 is FRNRAP. Here the CDR3 reads CASGLVSWGRQHGYTF. In nucleotides, the CDR3 is TGTGCTAGTGGTTTGGTTAGCTGGGGCCGCCAGCATGGCTACACCTTC.

This clonotype came up a few times. The chain joins TRBV28 to TRBJ1-5, with D unresolved. Germline V CDR1 and CDR2: MDHEN, SYDVKM. Trimming cost V 2 bases and J 1 base, with 9 bases left between them. This CDR3 contains 15 residues. CDR3 DNA: TGTGCCAGCAGTTTAAACAGTACCAGCAATCAGCCCCAGCATTTT. It encodes CASSLNSTSNQPQHF.

This clonotype was observed at least ten times. V gene TRBV3-1 combines with J gene TRBJ1-2; 7 bases line up with TRBD1. CDR3 length: 13 amino acids. Germline loops: CDR1 LGHDT, CDR2 YNNKEL (reference sequence). Trimming cost V 4 bases and J 7 bases; bases outside gene matches: 6. Written as DNA, the CDR3 is TGTGCCAGCAGCCCAGACAGGGCGGGTGGCTACACCTTC. Protein: CASSPDRAGGYTF.

This clonotype was detected only a few times. The CDR3 bases are TGTGCCAGCAGCCAAGCGGCGCTGGGGCTCTACGAGCAGTACTTC. Residues: CASSQAALGLYEQYF. The J gene is TRBJ2-7, the V gene TRBV4-2, with D tentatively TRBD1 (5 bases). Trimming pared 1 base from V and 3 bases from J, leaving 13 bases between. Per the germline V gene, CDR1 is LGHNA and CDR2 is YNFKEQ. CDR3 size: 15 residues.

This clonotype was counted between two and nine times. The V call is TRBV28, the J call TRBJ1-2; no clear D gene. CDR1 and CDR2 from the germline V gene are MDHEN and SYDVKM. The CDR3 is 11 amino acids. Between the trimmed V and J ends, which lost 3 bases and 6 bases, there was a span of 5 bases. As DNA, the CDR3 is TGTGCCAGCAGTTTTGTCGATGGCTACACCTTC. As protein: CASSFVDGYTF.

This clonotype was seen more than once but under ten times. The chain couples TRBV20-1 to TRBJ1-1; D remains unclear. This CDR3 is 14 amino acids long. Trimming cost V 2 bases and J 6 bases, with 16 bases left between them. CDR1 is DFQATT and CDR2 is SNEGSKA in the germline V gene (reference sequence). This CDR3 reads CSARLTGMVAEAFF. CDR3 bases: TGCAGTGCTAGACTAACCGGGATGGTAGCTGAAGCTTTCTTT.

The genes are TRBV7-9 and TRBJ2-5, with 9 bases identical to TRBD2. After removal of 6 bases from V and 11 bases from J, the junction contained 13 bases not matched to a gene. The CDR3 loop spans 14 amino acids. Looked up from germline, CDR1 is SEHNR and CDR2 is FQNEAQ (reference sequence). The CDR3 here is CASRAGGLSNEQYF. Written as DNA, the CDR3 is TGTGCCAGCAGGGCGGGGGGGCTCTCCAATGAGCAGTACTTC.

The chain links TRBV24-1 to TRBJ2-2; no clear D gene. V lost 5 bases to trimming and J lost 3 bases, with 9 bases between them. Germline loops: CDR1 KGHDR, CDR2 SFDVKD. The CDR3 is 14 amino acids. CDR3 bases: TGTGCCACCAGTGGTCCAATCTACACCGGGGAGCTGTTTTTT. Amino acid sequence: CATSGPIYTGELFF.

Notes on this clonotype: One end of the junction fails to match germline, which may point to a read error. V gene TRBV29-1 combines with J gene TRBJ1-1, with 7 positions matching TRBD1. Germline loops: CDR1 SQVTM, CDR2 ANQGSEA. The CDR3 is 13 residues long. CDR3 amino acids: CSVEDRLSTEAFF. CDR3 DNA sequence: TGCAGCGTTGAGGACAGGTTGAGCACTGAGGCTTTCTTT.